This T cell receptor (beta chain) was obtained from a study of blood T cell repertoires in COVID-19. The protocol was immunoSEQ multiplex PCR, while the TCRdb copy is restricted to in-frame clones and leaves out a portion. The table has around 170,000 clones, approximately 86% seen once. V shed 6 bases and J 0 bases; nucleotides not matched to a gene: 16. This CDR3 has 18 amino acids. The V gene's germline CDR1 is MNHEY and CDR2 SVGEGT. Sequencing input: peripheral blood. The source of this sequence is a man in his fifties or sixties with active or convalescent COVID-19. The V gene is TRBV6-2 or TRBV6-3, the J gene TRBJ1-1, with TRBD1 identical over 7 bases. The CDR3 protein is CASSRPGQRFILNTEAFF. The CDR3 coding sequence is TGTGCCAGCAGCCGGCCGGGACAGCGATTCATTTTGAACACTGAAGCTTTCTTT.